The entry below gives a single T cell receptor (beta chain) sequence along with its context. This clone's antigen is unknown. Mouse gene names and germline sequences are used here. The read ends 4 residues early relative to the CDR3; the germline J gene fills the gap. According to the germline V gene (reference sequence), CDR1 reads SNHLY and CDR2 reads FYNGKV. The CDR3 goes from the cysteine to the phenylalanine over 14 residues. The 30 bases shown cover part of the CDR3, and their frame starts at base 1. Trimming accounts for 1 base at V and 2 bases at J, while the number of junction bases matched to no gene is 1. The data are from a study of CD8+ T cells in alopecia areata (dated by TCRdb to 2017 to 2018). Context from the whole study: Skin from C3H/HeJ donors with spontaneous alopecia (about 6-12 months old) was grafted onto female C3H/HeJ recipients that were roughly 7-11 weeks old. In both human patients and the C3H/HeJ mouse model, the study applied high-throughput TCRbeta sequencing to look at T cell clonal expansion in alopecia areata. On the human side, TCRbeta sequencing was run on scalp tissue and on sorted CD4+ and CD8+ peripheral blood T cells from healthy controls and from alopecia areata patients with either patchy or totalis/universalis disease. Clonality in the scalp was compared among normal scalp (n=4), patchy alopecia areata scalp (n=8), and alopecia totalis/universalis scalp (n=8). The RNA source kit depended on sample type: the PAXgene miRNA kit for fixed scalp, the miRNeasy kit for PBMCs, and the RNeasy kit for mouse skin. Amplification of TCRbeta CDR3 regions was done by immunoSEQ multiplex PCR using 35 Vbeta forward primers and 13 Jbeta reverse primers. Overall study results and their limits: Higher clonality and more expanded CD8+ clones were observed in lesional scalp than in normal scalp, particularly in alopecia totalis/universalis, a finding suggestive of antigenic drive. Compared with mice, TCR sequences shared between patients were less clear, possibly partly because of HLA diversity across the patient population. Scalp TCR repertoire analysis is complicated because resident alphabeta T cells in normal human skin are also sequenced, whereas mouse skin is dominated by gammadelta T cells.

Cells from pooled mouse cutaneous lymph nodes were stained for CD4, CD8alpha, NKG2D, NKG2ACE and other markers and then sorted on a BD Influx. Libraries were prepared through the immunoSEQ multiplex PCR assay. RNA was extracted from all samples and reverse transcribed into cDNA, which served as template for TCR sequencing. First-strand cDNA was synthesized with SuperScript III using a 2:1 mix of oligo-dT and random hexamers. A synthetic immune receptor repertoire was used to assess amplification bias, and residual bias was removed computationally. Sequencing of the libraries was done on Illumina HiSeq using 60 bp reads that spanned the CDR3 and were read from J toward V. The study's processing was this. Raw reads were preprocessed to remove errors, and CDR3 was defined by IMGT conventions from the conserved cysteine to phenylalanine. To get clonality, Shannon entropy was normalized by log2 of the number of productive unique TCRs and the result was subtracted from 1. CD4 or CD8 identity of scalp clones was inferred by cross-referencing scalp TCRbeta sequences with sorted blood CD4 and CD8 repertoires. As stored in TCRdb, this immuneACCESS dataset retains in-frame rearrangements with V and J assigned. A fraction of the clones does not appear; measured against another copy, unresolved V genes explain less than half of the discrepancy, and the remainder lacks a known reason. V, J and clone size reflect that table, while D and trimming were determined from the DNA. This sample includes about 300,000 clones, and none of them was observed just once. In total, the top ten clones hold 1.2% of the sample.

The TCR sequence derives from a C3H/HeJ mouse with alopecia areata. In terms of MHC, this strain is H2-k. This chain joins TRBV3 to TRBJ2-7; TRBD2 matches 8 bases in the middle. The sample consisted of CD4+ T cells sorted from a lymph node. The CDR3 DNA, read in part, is TGTGCCAGCAGCTTAGGGGGGGGCGCCTAT. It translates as CASSLGGGAY. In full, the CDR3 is CASSLGGGAYEQYF. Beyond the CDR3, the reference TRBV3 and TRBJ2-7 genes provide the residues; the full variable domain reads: GPKVLQIPSHQIIDMGQMVTLNCDPVSNHLYFYWYKQILGQQMEFLVNFYNGKVMEKSKLFKDQFSVERPDGSYFTLKIQPTALEDSAVYFCASSLGGGAYEQYFGPGTRLTVL.